The clone carrying this T cell receptor (beta chain) was counted at least ten times. No antigen is known for it. The CDR3 covers 16 residues. The trim removed 0 bases at V and 6 bases at J, leaving 8 bases unmatched. Germline loops: CDR1 SNHLY, CDR2 FYNNEI. The data were obtained in a study of T-cell memory formation after mild COVID-19. Study-wide results and limits: Mainly in CM and EM were contracting CD4+ clones; CD8+ were in EMRA.

A single record per CDR3 protein comes from TCRdb applying MiXCR to the 5' RACE reads. The sample records tens of thousands of distinct CDR3 sequences, 6.5% to 9% being singletons. This receptor was identified in an adult woman who had mild COVID-19 (a few samples of this study predate the infection). Cell type and time point are not known. The sample comprised PBMCs or a T cell subset sorted from them (not recorded which). This chain uses TRBV2 with TRBJ2-7, with 10 bases lining up with TRBD1. In DNA form, the CDR3 reads TGTGCCAGCAGTGAAGCCTTGGACAGGGGGGCTGTCGAGCAGTACTTC. It specifies CASSEALDRGAVEQYF.